These 14 T cell receptor beta chains originate from one sample sequenced in a study of Graves' ophthalmopathy and Graves' hyperthyroidism (dated by TCRdb to the late 2010s). The reads were generated on an Illumina HiSeq 2000. For repertoire sequencing, the TCR beta CDR3 regions were amplified from RNA transcripts. The first round was an RT-PCR using HTBI primers with the Qiagen OneStep RT-PCR kit, and this first round was followed by a second-round multiplex PCR, then size selection and purification. Clones were called with MiXCR by TCRdb after fastp trimmed the public reads at Q25, and only in-frame beta chains were retained. Every distinct CDR3 protein forms one entry, paired with its most common genes and DNA. The sample yields over a million distinct CDR3 sequences; about 36% were counted once. The top ten hold around 10% of the sample. Sequenced: peripheral blood or thyroid tissue (not recorded which). The receptors here all came from an adult man with Graves' hyperthyroidism.

V gene TRBV29-1 combines with J gene TRBJ1-2, with 8 bases matching TRBD1. The germline CDR1 and CDR2 sequences are SQVTM and ANQGSEA. V lost 6 bases to trimming and J lost 3 bases; unmatched junction nucleotides: 12. The CDR3 is made up of 15 amino acids. CDR3: CSVGTGGYSYYGYTF. In DNA, the CDR3 is TGCAGCGTCGGGACAGGAGGGTACTCCTACTATGGCTACACCTTC. Full variable domain (missing parts from reference TRBV29-1 and TRBJ1-2): SAVISQKPSRDICQRGTSLTIQCQVDSQVTMMFWYRQQPGQSLTLIATANQGSEATYESGFVIDKFPISRPNLTFSTLTVSNMSPEDSSIYLCSVGTGGYSYYGYTFGSGTRLTVV.

This clonotype was counted between two and nine times. The genes are TRBV9 and TRBJ1-1; the D gene is possibly TRBD1 (5 bases). Trimming removed 6 bases from V and 5 bases from J, with 20 bases in between. The CDR3 contains 15 residues. Germline CDR1 is SGDLS and CDR2 is YYNGEE. The CDR3 sequence is CASTARGGAETEAFF. CDR3 nucleotides: TGTGCCAGCACCGCCCGTGGAGGGGCCGAAACTGAAGCTTTCTTT.

The rearrangement joins TRBV7-2 to TRBJ2-7; 8 bases are a match to TRBD2. The germline V gene encodes CDR1 SGHTA and CDR2 FQGNSA. V lost 4 bases, J lost 3 bases, and 8 bases stayed unmatched. The CDR3 consists of 15 residues. The CDR3 DNA reads TGTGCCAGCAGCTCTTCAACTAGCGGATTCTACGAGCAGTACTTC. It is translated as CASSSSTSGFYEQYF.

The CDR3 sequence is CASSLFGGAQPQHF. CDR3 in DNA: TGTGCCAGCAGCTTATTCGGCGGGGCTCAGCCCCAGCATTTT. The chain carries TRBV7-2 and TRBJ1-5, with a weak D call TRBD1 (5 bases). V was cut by 2 bases and J by 6 bases, with 11 bases left in between. In germline, CDR1 is SGHTA, CDR2 FQGNSA. This CDR3 has 14 residues.

The chain combines TRBV5-6 with TRBJ2-7, with 9 bases aligning to TRBD2. Germline values: CDR1 SGHDT, CDR2 YYEEEE. J was trimmed by 2 bases and V by 7 bases; bases with no gene match: 7. The CDR3 loop spans 14 amino acids. CDR3 residues: CASRPTSGTYEQYF. The CDR3 DNA reads TGTGCCAGCCGCCCGACTAGCGGAACCTACGAGCAGTACTTC.

The chain is built from TRBV20-1 and TRBJ2-7; no firm D call. CDR1 and CDR2 from the germline V gene are DFQATT and SNEGSKA (reference sequence). V was pared by 3 bases and J by 3 bases, with 9 bases between. This CDR3 contains 12 residues. The DNA for the CDR3 is TGCAGTGCTAGTATAGGGTTCTACGAGCAGTACTTC. Translation: CSASIGFYEQYF.

This clonotype was detected once. The chain recombines TRBV7-9 with TRBJ1-5, with D perhaps TRBD1 (6 bases). Trimming left V 8 bases short and J 2 bases short, with 16 bases between. CDR3 length: 15 residues. In germline, CDR1 is SEHNR, CDR2 FQNEAQ (reference sequence). The CDR3 DNA sequence: TGTGCCAGCGGCTCCGGGACATCGGGCAATCAGCCCCAGCATTTT. Amino acid sequence: CASGSGTSGNQPQHF.

This clonotype was picked up many times. This chain links TRBV24-1 with TRBJ2-5; D gene uncertain. Trimming took 1 base from V and 4 from J, leaving 9 bases between them. Germline V lookup: CDR1 KGHDR, CDR2 SFDVKD. CDR3 length: 14 amino acids. The CDR3 region is CATSDLGRGETQYF. The CDR3, as DNA: TGTGCCACCAGTGATTTAGGGCGAGGAGAGACCCAGTACTTC.

This clonotype has at least ten counts. V and J are TRBV7-2 and TRBJ2-7; D call uncertain. This CDR3 is built from 13 residues. CDR1 and CDR2 (germline): SGHTA, FQGNSA. V lost 0 bases to trimming and J lost 3 bases, with 6 bases between them. CDR3 nucleotides: TGTGCCAGCAGCTTAGCCCGCTACTACGAGCAGTACTTC. Its protein is CASSLARYYEQYF.

Many counts were recorded for this clonotype. The CDR3 nucleotides are TGTGCCAGCAGCCCCGACGTTGGCCCCGGGGAGCTGTTTTTT. Translating it yields CASSPDVGPGELFF. V usage is TRBV7-6 and J usage is TRBJ2-2; D is uncertain. The CDR3 consists of 14 residues. Trimming took off 5 bases at V and 6 bases at J, with 13 bases between the two ends. Germline V lookup: CDR1 SGHVS, CDR2 FNYEAQ.

Only a few counts were recorded for this clonotype. The chain employs TRBV11-2 and TRBJ2-7; the D gene is possibly TRBD2 (5 bases). Germline V gives CDR1 SGHAT, CDR2 FQNNGV. The V gene lost 1 base and the J gene lost 2 bases, with 12 bases spanning the gap. The CDR3 has 15 amino acids. The chain's CDR3 is CASSLGLSVAYEQYF. For the CDR3, the DNA is TGTGCCAGCAGCTTAGGCCTTAGCGTAGCCTACGAGCAGTACTTC.

On this clonotype: This may arise from a read error, as a much more abundant clone is one base away. The chain couples TRBV7-9 to TRBJ2-5; no clear D gene. Germline loops: CDR1 SEHNR, CDR2 FQNEAQ (reference sequence). This CDR3 has 12 amino acids. The chain's CDR3 is CASSLLKETRYF. CDR3 DNA sequence: TGTGCCAGCAGCCTATTAAAAGAGACCCGGTACTTC.

DNA for the CDR3: TGTGCCAGCAGCTTAGTCCGGAGCATAAACACCGGGGAGCTGTTTTTT. Amino acids: CASSLVRSINTGELFF. The V and J genes are TRBV7-2 and TRBJ2-2; D unclear. V gave up 1 base and J gave up 2 bases, with 11 bases separating them. This CDR3 region has 16 residues. Germline values: CDR1 SGHTA, CDR2 FQGNSA.

The chain has TRBV6-5 and TRBJ2-5; 7 nucleotides line up with TRBD2. The CDR3 runs 16 residues. CDR1 is MNHEY and CDR2 is SVGAGI in the germline V gene. With V trimmed by 5 bases and J by 5 bases, 14 bases remained unmatched. The CDR3 DNA follows: TGTGCCAGCAGTACCGGGGAGGGGACGCTGGAGGAGACCCAGTACTTC. Protein sequence: CASSTGEGTLEETQYF.